The entry below describes one T cell receptor beta chain. This sample was taken from a study of T cell clones after liver transplantation. On the study more broadly: TCRbeta sequencing after a pre-transplant mixed lymphocyte reaction identified graft-donor-reactive clones, later tracked in post-transplant blood.

The V gene's germline CDR1 is LGHNT and CDR2 FRNRAP. Between the trimmed V and J ends, which lost 7 bases and 5 bases, there was a span of 17 bases. The CDR3 is made up of 14 amino acids. TCRdb's copy holds only in-frame clones and misses some; the assay was immunoSEQ multiplex PCR. The data show roughly 80,000 clones, approximately 87% seen once. The sample was CD4+ T cells from blood, taken at the 22-month timepoint. The clonotype originates from a human patient who received a liver transplant. Certain T cells may be donor cells from the graft. The genes are TRBV12-5 and TRBJ1-1; no firm D call. The CDR3 region is CASAPGGIETEAFF. CDR3 coding DNA: TGTGCTAGTGCTCCAGGTGGTATTGAGACTGAAGCTTTCTTT.